Listed below are T cell receptor beta chains from one sample, sequenced in a study of T cells expressing NK-cell markers. Reprocessing the 5' RACE reads, TCRdb reports a single entry for every CDR3 protein and omits DNA. This sample's table has approximately 22,000 distinct CDR3 sequences. The sample taken for sequencing was blood T cells: a sorted CD56 or NKG2C T cell subset, CD4+ or CD8+ T cells, or bulk PBMC T cells (not recorded which). The receptors stem from a man aged 18 to 70 in good health. CDR3s include the opening cysteine and the closing phenylalanine or tryptophan.

v_gene,j_gene,CDR3aa
TRBV4-1,TRBJ1-4,CASSYPGATNEKLFF
TRBV12-3/TRBV12-4,TRBJ2-7,CASSLGGRTSGGSYEQYF
TRBV10-1,TRBJ2-1,CASRPEEKGNNEQFF
TRBV25-1,TRBJ1-3,CASSEFGLGVFAGNTIYF
TRBV25-1,TRBJ2-2,CASSEYNVDTGELFF
TRBV18,TRBJ2-3,CASSTPGPLGDTQYF
TRBV25-1,TRBJ1-6,CASRGGWNSPLHF
TRBV20-1,TRBJ2-1,CSAPARGRINEQFF
TRBV30,TRBJ2-1,CAWSDLTHEQFF
TRBV6-1,TRBJ2-3,CASKGLAGAELYTQYF
TRBV24-1,TRBJ2-1,CATSDPDSGVGAYNEQFF
TRBV9,TRBJ2-5,CASSVEPGLAGGIETQYF
TRBV2,TRBJ2-5,CASSGDLIRTETQYF
TRBV15,TRBJ1-6,CATSRVDNSPLHF
TRBV5-8,TRBJ2-5,CASSFRTGDYQETQYF
TRBV7-2,TRBJ2-7,CASSSDRGNSYEQYF
TRBV7-9,TRBJ2-5,CASSLLTSGDLQTQYF
TRBV19,TRBJ2-3,CASSPGWERESRTDTQYF
TRBV6-1,TRBJ1-4,CASRRQGDGEKLFF
TRBV12-5,TRBJ2-3,CASGLATPSGTQYF
TRBV3-1,TRBJ1-1,CASRDRADGEAFF
TRBV27,TRBJ2-7,CASSLVGGDSYEQYF
TRBV7-8,TRBJ1-3,CASSLAGSNTIYF
TRBV4-2,TRBJ2-1,CASSQGLASSYNEQFF
TRBV6-1,TRBJ2-1,CASSRADYNEQFF
TRBV6-1,TRBJ2-1,CASSAFTSGGALEQFF
TRBV7-2,TRBJ2-7,CASSLGGTLTYEQYF
TRBV30,TRBJ2-2,CAWSLYGPGELFF
TRBV10-3,TRBJ1-2,CAISVGHRDRGGYGYTF
TRBV7-3,TRBJ2-2,CASSSSRGSAEELFF
TRBV27,TRBJ2-7,CASSLRWTEPFYEQYF
TRBV28,TRBJ2-7,CASIKGLEQYF
TRBV7-2,TRBJ1-2,CASTITGAGYGYTF
TRBV5-1,TRBJ2-5,CASSPLDQETQYF
TRBV10-3,TRBJ1-5,CATMGDTTNQPQHF
TRBV20-1,TRBJ2-7,CSARDIAAGGHLIYEQYF
TRBV4-1,TRBJ2-3,CASSQDPGLAGGPDTQYF
TRBV20-1,TRBJ1-5,CSASTGRQPQHF
TRBV5-6,TRBJ2-7,CASSFTGLSTYEQYF
TRBV6-1,TRBJ1-1,CASSAGPRTEAFF
TRBV2,TRBJ2-7,CAGGTGRNYEQYF
TRBV7-2,TRBJ2-7,CASSPGLHEQYF
TRBV5-1,TRBJ1-1,CASSLGATGGRTEAFF
TRBV6-2/TRBV6-3,TRBJ2-7,CASSLQGGFEQYF
TRBV5-5,TRBJ2-3,CASKADAGTQYF
TRBV5-1,TRBJ2-3,CASSLYGTGKTNTQYF
TRBV20-1,TRBJ2-3,CSASISGEFTDTQYF
TRBV4-3,TRBJ1-6,CASSQDGRTYTISPLHF
TRBV6-2/TRBV6-3,TRBJ1-1,CASRITETEAFF
TRBV28,TRBJ2-1,CASSFVPGVGEQFF
TRBV10-3,TRBJ2-7,CAHQSGGTYEQYF
TRBV19,TRBJ2-1,CASRDRDYLYNEQFF
TRBV10-3,TRBJ2-1,CAIRPGQGNEQFF